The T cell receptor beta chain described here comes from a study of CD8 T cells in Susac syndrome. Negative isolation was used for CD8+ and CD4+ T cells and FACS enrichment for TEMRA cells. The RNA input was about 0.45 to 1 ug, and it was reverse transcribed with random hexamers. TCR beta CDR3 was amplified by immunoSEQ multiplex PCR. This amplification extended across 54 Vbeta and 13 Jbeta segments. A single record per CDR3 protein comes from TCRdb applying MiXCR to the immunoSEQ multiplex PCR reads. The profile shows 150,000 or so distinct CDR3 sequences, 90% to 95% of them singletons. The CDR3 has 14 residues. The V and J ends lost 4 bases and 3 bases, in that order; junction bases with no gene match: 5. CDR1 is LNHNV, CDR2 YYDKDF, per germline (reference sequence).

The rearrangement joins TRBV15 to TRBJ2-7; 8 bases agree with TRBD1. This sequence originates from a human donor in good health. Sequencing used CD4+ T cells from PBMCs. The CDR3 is CATSKIGQGYEQYF. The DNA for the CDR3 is TGTGCCACCAGCAAAATAGGACAGGGCTACGAGCAGTACTTC.